This TCR beta chain comes out of a study of radiotherapy plus CTLA-4 blockade in lung cancer. Whole-study findings and limits: Radiotherapy with ipilimumab was followed by blood expansion of tumor-derived clones. Per reports, early blood T cell clone dynamics, plus interferon-beta, forecast response most strongly.

Clones were sequenced by immunoSEQ multiplex PCR, and TCRdb holds only the in-frame ones, with some missing. This table holds roughly 97,000 clones, 65% to 85% found once. The CDR3 is made up of 15 amino acids. The germline V and J ends were trimmed by 2 bases and 5 bases, with 15 bases remaining between them. Germline V gives CDR1 MGHRA, CDR2 YSYEKL. In the case of this clone: Its specificity is not known.

This specimen consisted of peripheral blood, obtained from a patient treated with radiotherapy plus ipilimumab. This sequence joins TRBV4-1 and TRBJ2-5; TRBD1 might be the D (5 bases). This receptor was taken from a human donor with non-small cell lung cancer who had a partial response to radiotherapy plus ipilimumab. Some clones in this sample may be carry-over from other donors' samples. CDR3 loop: CASSQIRQFGETQYF. As DNA, the CDR3 is TGCGCCAGCAGCCAAATAAGACAGTTTGGGGAGACCCAGTACTTC.